The 13 T cell receptor beta chains reported below all come from one sample, sequenced in a study of blood T cell repertoires in COVID-19. Sequencing used immunoSEQ multiplex PCR; TCRdb keeps in-frame clones, though not all of them. The table has around 97,000 clones, 80% to 90% seen once. The specimen was peripheral blood. Receptor source: a human donor in a cohort sampled during active COVID-19.

V is TRBV21-1 and J is TRBJ1-2. TRBV21-1 is a pseudogene segment. CDR3 length: 17 residues. The CDR3 sequence is CASSLLHTDGGFGGYTF. The CDR3 coding sequence is TGTGCCAGCAGCCTCCTTCACACGGACGGAGGGTTCGGTGGCTACACCTTC.

V is TRBV2 and J is TRBJ2-5; TRBD2 might be the D (6 bases). The CDR3 runs 14 residues. Germline V gene lookup returns CDR1 SNHLY and CDR2 FYNNEI. V shed 4 bases and J shed 5 bases, with 14 bases lying between them. CDR3 residues: CASSGAGGSETQYF. The CDR3 coding sequence is TGTGCCAGCAGTGGGGCCGGGGGTTCGGAGACCCAGTACTTC.

This rearrangement joins TRBV19 to TRBJ1-2; tentatively, D is TRBD1 (5 bases). Germline-derived CDR1 and CDR2 are LNHDA and SQIVND (reference sequence). The CDR3 length is 17 residues. The germline V and J ends were trimmed by 2 bases and 4 bases, with 20 bases remaining between them. CDR3 protein: CASSIQGGGGTPYGYTF. The CDR3 nucleotides read TGTGCCAGTAGTATACAAGGCGGCGGGGGAACCCCCTATGGCTACACCTTC.

This clone was observed a single time. This sequence joins TRBV19 and TRBJ1-1; 7 bases map to TRBD1. The length of the CDR3 is 14 residues. Germline values: CDR1 LNHDA, CDR2 SQIVND (reference sequence). Trimming took 6 bases from V and 4 from J; bases not matched to a gene: 8. In DNA form, the CDR3 reads TGTGCCAGTAGCCCTAGGGCAGGGGGCACTGAAGCTTTCTTT. Protein sequence: CASSPRAGGTEAFF.

The V gene is TRBV4-1, the J gene TRBJ2-1; 8 bases fit TRBD1. CDR1 is MGHRA and CDR2 is YSYEKL in the germline V gene. The CDR3 extends over 15 amino acids. V lost 2 bases and J lost 4; bases outside the gene matches: 4. DNA of the CDR3: TGCGCCAGCAGCCAATCGACAGGGGTTTACAATGAGCAGTTCTTC. Protein: CASSQSTGVYNEQFF.

This chain links TRBV29-1 with TRBJ2-2; D unresolved. Germline CDR1 reads SQVTM; CDR2 reads ANQGSEA. The CDR3 runs to 14 residues. Trimming removed 5 bases from V and 2 bases from J, with 12 bases in between. The CDR3 here is CSVSDTYNTGELFF. The CDR3 nucleotides read TGCAGCGTTTCCGATACTTACAACACCGGGGAGCTGTTTTTT.

The V gene is TRBV6-1, the J gene TRBJ2-5; D gene uncertain. Germline CDR1 is MNHNS and CDR2 is SASEGT. The CDR3 is made up of 14 amino acids. Trimming pared 1 base from V and 3 bases from J, leaving 9 bases between. CDR3 DNA sequence: TGTGCCAGCAGTGAAGTGAACTTTAAAGAGACCCAGTACTTC. This sequence encodes CASSEVNFKETQYF.

This clone has a handful of counts. The rearrangement joins TRBV7-9 to TRBJ2-7, with 10 positions matching TRBD2. CDR1 SEHNR and CDR2 FQNEAQ come from the germline V gene (reference sequence). Trimming cost V 5 bases and J 0 bases; bases outside gene matches: 13. The CDR3 is 18 amino acids. The CDR3, as DNA: TGTGCCAGCAGCCCGCGTGCTAGCGGGGGATTGAGCTCCTACGAGCAGTACTTC. This encodes CASSPRASGGLSSYEQYF.

This clone was detected only a few times. This chain joins TRBV2 and TRBJ2-4, with 8 positions matching TRBD2. V lost 6 bases to trimming and J lost 0 bases; unmatched junction nucleotides: 7. Germline CDR1 is SNHLY and CDR2 is FYNNEI. The CDR3 loop spans 16 amino acids. Written as DNA, the CDR3 is TGTGCCAGCAGCCCCGGGGGGGCCCTAGCCAAAAACATTCAGTACTTC. Protein sequence: CASSPGGALAKNIQYF.

Worth noting for this clone: At one end, the junction sequence differs from germline, possibly due to a read error. The gene calls are TRBV7-2 and TRBJ2-7; weak D call: TRBD1 (6 bases). This CDR3 is built from 13 residues. The germline gives CDR1 SGHTA, CDR2 FQGNSA. The CDR3 protein is CASSLRWTDLRHF. In DNA form, the CDR3 reads TGTGCCAGCAGCTTAAGGTGGACAGACCTTAGACACTTC.

The chain carries TRBV28 and TRBJ1-1; 10 nucleotides line up with TRBD1. The germline V gene has CDR1 MDHEN and CDR2 SYDVKM. V dropped 6 bases and J dropped 3; count of bases not matched to a gene: 16. CDR3 length: 18 amino acids. The CDR3 spells CASRRATGQGSVDTEAFF. The CDR3 DNA is TGTGCCAGCAGACGAGCGACGGGACAGGGGTCCGTAGACACTGAAGCTTTCTTT.

The chain is built from TRBV12-3 or TRBV12-4 and TRBJ1-2; D uncertain. V lost 7 bases, J lost 4 bases, and 13 bases lay in between. There are 13 residues in the CDR3. The CDR3 coding sequence is TGTGCCAGCAAGCGTGCGGGGATCTATGGCTACACCTTC. Its protein product is CASKRAGIYGYTF.

The chain carries TRBV28 and TRBJ2-3; 9 bases are shared with TRBD2. Germline CDR1 reads MDHEN; CDR2 reads SYDVKM. The trim removed 2 bases at V and 6 bases at J, leaving 12 bases unmatched. This CDR3 has 17 residues. This CDR3 is CASSLVLGVAGEDTQYF. For the CDR3, the DNA is TGTGCCAGCAGTTTAGTATTGGGCGTAGCGGGAGAGGATACGCAGTATTTT.